These T cell receptor beta chains were read from a single sample in a study of blood T cell repertoires in COVID-19. Some clones are missing from TCRdb's copy, which holds only in-frame ones; the method was immunoSEQ multiplex PCR. Of hundreds of thousands of clones listed, around 85% are singletons. The sequenced sample was peripheral blood. The receptors originated from a woman aged 25 to 39 who had recovered from COVID-19. CDR3s include the opening cysteine and the closing phenylalanine or tryptophan. The D gene is left open where the match is weak. Clone sizes are given selectively: once, few, many, or a class where the clone is expanded.

cdr3_nt | cdr3_aa | clone_size | j_call | v_call | d_call
TGTGCCAGCAGCCCACCGACAGACTATGGCTACACCTTC | CASSPPTDYGYTF | - | TRBJ1-2 | TRBV9 | -
TGTGCCAGCAGCTTAGGACAGGGGGTAAACATTCAGTACTTC | CASSLGQGVNIQYF | - | TRBJ2-4 | TRBV7-2 | TRBD1
TGTGCCAGCAGTTGGTCGGGGTACGATCAGCCCCAGCATTTT | CASSWSGYDQPQHF | - | TRBJ1-5 | TRBV27 | -
TGTGCCAGCTCAACACCGGACTACCTACAAGAGACCCAGTACTTC | CASSTPDYLQETQYF | - | TRBJ2-5 | TRBV18 | -
TGTGCCACCAGCAGAGATTTGCGAGGGAATGGCTACACCTTC | CATSRDLRGNGYTF | - | TRBJ1-2 | TRBV15 | -
TGTGCCAGCCGGGGAGGGGGGCGCGCCATGGCGGGTGGCTACACCTTC | CASRGGGRAMAGGYTF | - | TRBJ1-2 | TRBV19 | -
TGTGCCAGCAGTCTGGGGGAGGCCGCCAATGAGCAGTTCTTC | CASSLGEAANEQFF | once | TRBJ2-1 | TRBV27 | -
TGTGCCAGCAGCTTAGGACAGGTCTCGAGGGCAGAGACCCAGTACTTC | CASSLGQVSRAETQYF | once | TRBJ2-5 | TRBV11-2 | -
TGTGCCAGCAGCACAGACAGGGGTCGAGAGACCCAGTACTTC | CASSTDRGRETQYF | - | TRBJ2-5 | TRBV27 | TRBD1
TGTGCCAGTAGTCTCATGGGGACTAGCGGAAGCAATGAGCAGTTCTTC | CASSLMGTSGSNEQFF | - | TRBJ2-1 | TRBV19 | TRBD2
TGCGCCACCAATCTGGCTCCAAACACTGAAGCTTTCTTT | CATNLAPNTEAFF | - | TRBJ1-1 | TRBV10-2 | -
TGTGCCATTAGACAGGGCAGCTCCTATAATTCACCCCTCCACTTT | CAIRQGSSYNSPLHF | - | TRBJ1-6 | TRBV28 | TRBD1
TGTGCCCTCAGGGTTAGCGGTAGCACAGATACGCAGTATTTT | CALRVSGSTDTQYF | once | TRBJ2-3 | TRBV10-3 | -
TGTGCCAGTAGTCGAAATCTAGCGAGCCCCACAGATACGCAGTATTTT | CASSRNLASPTDTQYF | - | TRBJ2-3 | TRBV19 | -
TGTGCCAGCAGCCCAAGGCGGAATGGCTACACCTTC | CASSPRRNGYTF | - | TRBJ1-2 | TRBV21-1 | -
TGCGCCAGCGAGGGGGACGGAAAACTGTTTTTT | CASEGDGKLFF | - | TRBJ1-4 | TRBV5-1 | -
TGTGCCATCAGACAGCCGGATAACTATGGCTACACCTTC | CAIRQPDNYGYTF | - | TRBJ1-2 | TRBV19 | -
TGTGCCAGCAGCTTCGGACAGGGGGCTATCCAGCCCCAGCATTTT | CASSFGQGAIQPQHF | - | TRBJ1-5 | TRBV16 | TRBD1
TGTGCCAGCAGTTCCGGGACAGGGGGCTTATACACCTTC | CASSSGTGGLYTF | - | TRBJ1-2 | TRBV6-5 | TRBD1
TGTGCCAGCAGTTACGGTAGCGGGAGGGCCGGGGAGCTGTTTTTT | CASSYGSGRAGELFF | - | TRBJ2-2 | TRBV6-2/TRBV6-3 | TRBD2
TGCGCCAGCAGTGAGCTAGCGGGAGAACACCGGGGAGCTGTTTTT | CASSELAGEHRGAVF | - | TRBJ2-2 | TRBV10-1 | TRBD2
TGTGCCAGCAGTCCAGGACTAGCGGGGGGTAAGCAGTTCTTC | CASSPGLAGGKQFF | - | TRBJ2-1 | TRBV28 | TRBD2
TGTGCCAGCAGCGCTAACAGGGATTCACCCCTCCACTTT | CASSANRDSPLHF | - | TRBJ1-6 | TRBV3-1/TRBV3-2 | -
TGTGCCAGCAGCTCGACAGACTCCCTTCTTGGGGACACCTTC | CASSSTDSLLGDTF | - | TRBJ1-2 | TRBV11-2 | -
TGTGCCAGCCGGCTTCAGGGCCAAGAGACCCAGTACTTC | CASRLQGQETQYF | once | TRBJ2-5 | TRBV6-6 | -
TGTGCCAGTAGTCCCCGTGGAAACACCATATATTTT | CASSPRGNTIYF | - | TRBJ1-3 | TRBV19 | -
TGCGCCAGCAGCCAAGGGGGCAGGGACTATGGCTACACCTTC | CASSQGGRDYGYTF | - | TRBJ1-2 | TRBV4-1 | -